The clone carrying this T cell receptor beta chain was seen a single time. The antigen remains undetermined. There are 19 residues in the CDR3. V was pared by 5 bases and J by 2 bases, with 13 bases of the junction left unmatched. Germline V gene data show CDR1 as SGHVS and CDR2 as FQNEAQ. The repertoire was sequenced with immunoSEQ multiplex PCR; TCRdb's copy has only in-frame clones and lacks some. The sample contains approximately 500,000 clones, 90% to 96% of which appear only once. These data are taken from a study of shared clonotypes between healthy human individuals. Study-level points and caveats: Sequencing depth was expected to influence donor clonotype sharing.

The specimen sequenced was naive CD4+ T cells sorted from blood. Subset described: CD45RA+ positively selected. The sequence derives from a woman in her 30s in good health. V is TRBV7-8 and J is TRBJ2-7, with 15 bases identical to TRBD2. The CDR3 here is CASSRTTGTSGRSPYEQYF. CDR3 in DNA: TGTGCCAGCAGCCGAACGACCGGGACTAGCGGGAGGTCTCCCTACGAGCAGTACTTC.